This TCR beta chain was recorded in a study of human T cells and chemical hapten exposure. Whole-study context: Patients, mostly women, had alopecia areata, alopecia totalis or alopecia universalis. Overall study findings and caveats: The formation of large CDR3 similarity clusters by expanded TCRs significantly exceeded that of controls.

Turning to this clonotype: Its antigen is undetermined.

How the authors handled the data: Per sample, the median was around 100,000 TCRs, with values from about 24,000 to 680,000. Each CDR3 protein is one row after TCRdb ran MiXCR on the RACE reads. The V and J calls shown here were made by TCRdb, not taken from the authors' results. The repertoire includes roughly 150,000 distinct CDR3 sequences, 12% of them detected once, and about 1.3% sits in the top ten. This sample's time point: patch test 2, 6 weeks after DPC sensitization. As for treatment: therapeutic diphenylcyclopropenone sensitization with weekly scalp DPC. The study enrolled 18 to 70-year-old alopecia patients suitable for DPC. The TCR comes from a woman in her forties or fifties with alopecia areata. Some clones in this sample may be carry-over from other donors' samples. The input for sequencing was whole blood, taken in connection with sensitization to the hapten diphenylcyclopropenone (DPC).

The CDR3 region has the DNA TGCAGTGCTAGTCAGACAGGGAACACTGAAGCTTTCTTT. Translating gives CSASQTGNTEAFF. The chain links TRBV20-1 to TRBJ1-1; TRBD1 might be the D (6 bases). With 3 bases removed from V and 1 base from J, the gap between germline ends came to 9 bases. Germline CDR1 reads DFQATT; CDR2 reads SNEGSKA (reference sequence). This CDR3 comprises 13 residues.